These T cell receptor beta chains were read from a single sample in a study of shared clonotypes between healthy human individuals. Data came from immunoSEQ multiplex PCR; TCRdb stores just in-frame clones and leaves some out. Among 2 million to 3 million clones listed, more than 90% were seen once. Material for sequencing was naive CD4+ T cells sorted from blood. These receptors were obtained from a man younger than 35 in good health. Each CDR3 is given with its conserved first and last residue. D genes are given only for firm matches. Size tells how often a clone was seen (once, few, many) or the class of an expanded clone, and some rows leave it out.

V	size	J	D	DNA	CDR3
TRBV27	once	TRBJ1-6	TRBD1	TGTGCCAGCAAATGGGACAGCCACGATTCACCCCTCCACTTT	CASKWDSHDSPLHF
TRBV5-1	-	TRBJ2-5	-	TGCGCCAGCAGCTTGGTGGGGACGGTAAAGGGAGAGACCCAGTACTTC	CASSLVGTVKGETQYF
TRBV10-3	few	TRBJ1-2	TRBD1	TGTGCCACATACACAGGGGATGGCTACACCTTC	CATYTGDGYTF
TRBV6-1	-	TRBJ1-2	-	TGTGCCAGCAGGCAGGGGAACTATGGCTACACCTTC	CASRQGNYGYTF
TRBV2	-	TRBJ1-3	TRBD1	TGTGCCACCATCCGGGACAGTCGAAACACCATATATTTT	CATIRDSRNTIYF
TRBV5-1	-	TRBJ1-2	-	TGCGCCAGCAGCCCGGACAGAAACTATGGCTACACCTTC	CASSPDRNYGYTF
TRBV30	-	TRBJ1-3	-	TGTGCCTGCACCCTCCCCAACCCTGGAAACACCATATATTTT	CACTLPNPGNTIYF
TRBV15	-	TRBJ2-2	-	TGTGCCACCAGCAGAGATTATAAAAGCTCGAACACCGGGGAGCTGTTTTTT	CATSRDYKSSNTGELFF
TRBV4-2	once	TRBJ2-7	-	TGTGCCAGCAGCCAAGATGGGGTGGCGGACAGCAAATACTACGAGCAGTACTTC	CASSQDGVADSKYYEQYF
TRBV18	-	TRBJ2-2	-	TGTGCCAGCACTCCCTACGGGACTAACACCGGGGAGCTGTTTTTT	CASTPYGTNTGELFF
TRBV7-2	-	TRBJ2-2	TRBD2	TGTGCCAGCAGCTCCCGTGGGACTAGCGGGAACACCGGGGAGCTGTTTTTT	CASSSRGTSGNTGELFF
TRBV19	few	TRBJ1-2	TRBD1	TGTGCCAGTAGGCTAGGACAGGGTCGGCGCTACACCTTC	CASRLGQGRRYTF
TRBV27	-	TRBJ1-4	TRBD1	TGTGCCAGCAGACCCCGACAGGGTCTGTTGTTTTTT	CASRPRQGLLFF
TRBV19	once	TRBJ1-2	TRBD1	TGTGCCAGTAGTATAGCCGCGGGACAGAACTATGGCTACACCTTC	CASSIAAGQNYGYTF
TRBV10-2	-	TRBJ2-4	-	TGCGCCAGCAGTGAGTCGGAAAACATTCAGTACTTC	CASSESENIQYF
TRBV13	-	TRBJ2-5	-	TGTGCCAGCAGCCCGGCGCAGCAAGAGACCCAGTACTTC	CASSPAQQETQYF
TRBV30	few	TRBJ1-5	-	TGTGCCTGGAGTCTACGGGAGGATCAGCCCCAGCATTTT	CAWSLREDQPQHF
TRBV11-1	-	TRBJ1-3	-	TGTGCCAGCTCGCTCGGGGGTTACTCTGGAAACACCATATATTTT	CASSLGGYSGNTIYF
TRBV6-6	-	TRBJ2-7	TRBD1	TGTGCCAGCAGTTACCCGGACAGGGTTACCTACGAGCAGTACTTC	CASSYPDRVTYEQYF
TRBV11-2	-	TRBJ2-7	-	TGTGCCAGCAGCTTAGTTGAGGGGTACGAGCAGTACTTC	CASSLVEGYEQYF
TRBV18	-	TRBJ2-7	TRBD1	TGTGCCAGCTCACAGGGACAGCCCAGCTCCTACGAGCAGTACTTC	CASSQGQPSSYEQYF
TRBV10-3	once	TRBJ1-3	TRBD1	TGTGCCATCAGGGAGGGACAGGTCTCTGGAAACACCATATATTTT	CAIREGQVSGNTIYF
TRBV5-1	-	TRBJ2-5	TRBD2	TGCGCCAGCAGCTTGGATCTTGTCGTAGCGGGTGAGACCCAGTACTTC	CASSLDLVVAGETQYF
TRBV7-9	once	TRBJ2-1	TRBD2	TGTGCCAGCAGCTTCCTGGGAGGGCTAGTTTGGAATGAGCAGTTCTTC	CASSFLGGLVWNEQFF
TRBV4-1	-	TRBJ2-3	TRBD2	TGCGCCAGCAGCAAAACTAGCGACCACACAGATACGCAGTATTTT	CASSKTSDHTDTQYF
TRBV5-6	-	TRBJ2-1	TRBD1	TGTGCCAGCAGCCATAGACAGGGCAGGGCCTACAATGAGCAGTTCTTC	CASSHRQGRAYNEQFF
TRBV6-6	-	TRBJ1-1	-	TGTGCCAGCAGTTACGGCATCGATCGGAACACTGAAGCTTTCTTT	CASSYGIDRNTEAFF
TRBV30	once	TRBJ2-1	-	TGTGCCTGGAGTGTACCCGGGGAGCAGTTCTTC	CAWSVPGEQFF
TRBV5-6	once	TRBJ1-1	-	TGTGCCAGCAGCTTGGGGAGGGGAATGAACACTGAAGCTTTCTTT	CASSLGRGMNTEAFF
TRBV29-1	-	TRBJ2-2	-	TGCAGCGTTGGACAGACCGGGGAGCTGTTTTTT	CSVGQTGELFF
TRBV20-1	-	TRBJ2-7	-	TGCAGTGCTAGAGATCAGCCTAGCGAGTACTTC	CSARDQPSEYF
TRBV5-4	-	TRBJ2-7	-	TGTGCCAGCAGCTTGGGAATAGCCATGCAGGGAGGCAACGAGCAGTACTTC	CASSLGIAMQGGNEQYF
TRBV5-1	-	TRBJ2-1	TRBD1	TGCGCCAGCAGCTTCCACGGACAGGGGGCCGGGACGGGAGGTGTGTCCTACAATGAGCAGTTCTTC	CASSFHGQGAGTGGVSYNEQFF
TRBV5-1	-	TRBJ2-5	TRBD1	TGCGCCAGCAGCTCCGGGACAGGGTTCCAAGAGACCCAGTACTTC	CASSSGTGFQETQYF
TRBV6-6	-	TRBJ1-2	-	TGTGCCAGCAGTTACCCCCAGGGGACTAACTATGGCTACACCTTC	CASSYPQGTNYGYTF
TRBV7-8	-	TRBJ1-3	-	TGTGCCAGCAGCTTAGGCAGGGTTAAGAGCACCATATATTTT	CASSLGRVKSTIYF
TRBV19	-	TRBJ2-1	TRBD1	TGTGCCAGTAGTCAAATACTGACAGGGGTCTACAATGAGCAGTTCTTC	CASSQILTGVYNEQFF
TRBV5-1	-	TRBJ1-2	TRBD1	TGCGCCAGCAGCATTGGAGACAGGGGGGTTTCTAACTATGGCTACACCTTC	CASSIGDRGVSNYGYTF
TRBV30	-	TRBJ2-5	TRBD2	TGTGCCTGGAGACGAGTATGGACTAGCGGGGGGCCCATCCGGGAGACCCAGTACTTC	CAWRRVWTSGGPIRETQYF
TRBV19	-	TRBJ1-2	TRBD1	TGTGCCAGTAGTTTGGGACAGGGGCAGTCCTATGGCTACACCTTC	CASSLGQGQSYGYTF
TRBV5-1	-	TRBJ1-3	TRBD1	TGCGCCAGCAGCTCAGGACAGGGGTTCTCTGGAAACACCATATATTTT	CASSSGQGFSGNTIYF
TRBV7-2	-	TRBJ2-1	-	TGTGCCAGCAGCTCCTCACCGGGGCCCCTCAATGAGCAGTTCTTC	CASSSSPGPLNEQFF